This T cell receptor (beta chain) came from a study of technical replicates of blood from several donors. V was clipped by 6 bases and J by 8 bases; unmatched bases: 6. This CDR3 has 14 residues. The germline CDR1 and CDR2 sequences are MNHNS and SASEGT. The repertoire was sequenced with immunoSEQ multiplex PCR; TCRdb's copy has only in-frame clones and lacks some. Here the sample spans around 80,000 clones, 90% to 95% being singletons. The V gene is TRBV6-1, the J gene TRBJ2-1; 11 bases map to TRBD2. This clonotype was sampled from a human donor in good health. The sample comprised T cells isolated from PBMCs. The CDR3 spells CASRLLAGEYEQFF. CDR3 coding DNA: TGTGCCAGCAGGCTACTAGCGGGAGAATATGAGCAGTTCTTC.